Each of the 2 T cell receptor beta chains below was sequenced from the same sample in a study of blood T cells in healthy people across ages. A second PCR of 7 to 11 cycles used a sample-barcoded 5' primer and a J-beta primer mix. TCRdb passed the 5' RACE reads through MiXCR, listing each CDR3 protein once. The sample has approximately 820,000 distinct CDR3 sequences; around 42% are singletons. Sequenced sample: blood. These receptor sequences come from a man in his fifties or sixties in good health.

This clonotype was recorded only once. The chain uses TRBV7-9 and TRBJ2-3, with TRBD1 matching over 7 bases. V lost 0 bases, J lost 1 base, and 4 bases stayed unmatched. CDR3 size: 16 residues. CDR1 and CDR2 (germline): SEHNR, FQNEAQ (reference sequence). The CDR3 sequence: CASSLARDRRTDTQYF. The CDR3 region has the DNA TGTGCCAGCAGCTTAGCGAGGGACAGACGCACAGATACGCAGTATTTT.

The V call is TRBV15, the J call TRBJ2-1; D is possibly TRBD1 or TRBD2 (6 bases each). This CDR3 is built from 14 residues. V lost 0 bases to trimming and J lost 9 bases, with 12 bases between them. Germline assignment: CDR1 LNHNV and CDR2 YYDKDF (reference sequence). The CDR3 DNA sequence: TGTGCCACCAGCAGAGATAACGAGGGGGGTGAGCAGTTCTTC. Residues: CATSRDNEGGEQFF.